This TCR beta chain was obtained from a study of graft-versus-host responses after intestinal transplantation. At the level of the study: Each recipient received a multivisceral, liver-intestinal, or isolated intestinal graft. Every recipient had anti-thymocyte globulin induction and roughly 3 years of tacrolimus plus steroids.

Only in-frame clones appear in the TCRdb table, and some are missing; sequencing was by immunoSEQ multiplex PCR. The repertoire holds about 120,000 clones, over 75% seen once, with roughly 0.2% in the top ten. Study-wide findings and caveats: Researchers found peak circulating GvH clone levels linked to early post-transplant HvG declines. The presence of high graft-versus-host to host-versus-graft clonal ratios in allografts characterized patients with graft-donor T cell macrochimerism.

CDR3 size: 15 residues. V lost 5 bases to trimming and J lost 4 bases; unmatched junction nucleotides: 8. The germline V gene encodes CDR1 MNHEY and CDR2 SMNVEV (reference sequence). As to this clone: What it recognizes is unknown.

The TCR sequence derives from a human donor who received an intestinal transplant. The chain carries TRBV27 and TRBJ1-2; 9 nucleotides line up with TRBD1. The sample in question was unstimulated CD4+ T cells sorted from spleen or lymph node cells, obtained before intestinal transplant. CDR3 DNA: TGTGCCAGCAGTCCCTGGGACAGGGCTGGCTATGGCTACACCTTC. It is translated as CASSPWDRAGYGYTF.